This is a list of T cell receptor beta chains from one sample in a study of regulatory T cells in long-lasting Graves disease. TCRdb processed the multiplex PCR reads anew with MiXCR; each CDR3 protein has one entry. The sample contains 350,000 to 400,000 distinct CDR3 sequences, 15% to 20% of which appear only once. These data were likewise used in another study, on T cells in Graves' hyperthyroidism and ophthalmopathy.

The sequences come from peripheral blood mononuclear cells (PBMCs), collected at new diagnosis, from a patient treated with antithyroid drugs. The receptors were sampled from a woman between 18 and 29 years old with Graves disease. Both conserved end residues are part of each CDR3. Fields, in order: J gene, D gene, V gene, clone size, CDR3 protein, CDR3 DNA. A D gene is named only where the DNA matches it firmly. Where a row states a size, it is once, few, many or the class of an expanded clone; other rows omit it.

TRBJ1-1 NA TRBV10-3 few CAINREGTEAFF TGTGCCATCAACAGGGAGGGGACTGAAGCTTTCTTT
TRBJ2-2 TRBD1 TRBV6-1 NA CASQKDREYSGELFF TGTGCCAGCCAAAAGGACAGGGAATATTCCGGGGAGCTGTTTTTT
TRBJ2-3 NA TRBV30 NA CAWSQRDPSTDTPYF TGTGCCTGGAGTCAAAGGGATCCTAGCACAGATACGCCGTATTTT
TRBJ2-7 TRBD2 TRBV6-1 many CASGLAGMGEQYF TGTGCCTCGGGACTAGCGGGAATGGGGGAGCAGTACTTC
TRBJ2-1 TRBD2 TRBV20-1 NA CSATHRLAAYNEQFF TGCAGTGCTACCCATAGGCTAGCGGCCTACAATGAGCAGTTCTTC
TRBJ2-2 NA TRBV7-2 NA CASSLDRPPNTGELFF TGTGCCAGCAGCTTAGATAGGCCTCCGAACACCGGGGAGCTGTTTTTT
TRBJ2-3 NA TRBV24-1 many CATSDLGGGRTDTQYF TGTGCCACCAGTGATTTAGGGGGAGGGCGCACAGATACGCAGTATTTT
TRBJ2-2 NA TRBV20-1 NA CSARARSGYTGELFF TGCAGTGCTAGAGCACGTTCCGGTTACACCGGGGAGCTGTTTTTT
TRBJ1-5 NA TRBV27 many CASGLAGGNQPQHF TGTGCCAGCGGGCTCGCGGGAGGCAATCAGCCCCAGCATTTT
TRBJ2-5 TRBD2 TRBV11-2 many CASTGPGLGQETQYF TGTGCCAGCACCGGACCGGGACTAGGTCAAGAGACCCAGTACTTC
TRBJ1-5 TRBD1 TRBV7-9 few CASSLTGVDQPQHF TGTGCCAGCAGCCTGACAGGGGTGGACCAGCCCCAGCATTTT
TRBJ2-7 TRBD1 TRBV20-1 NA CSARGGQKLYEQYF TGCAGTGCTAGAGGGGGACAGAAACTCTACGAGCAGTACTTC
TRBJ1-5 NA TRBV28 many CASSLSGIRQPQHF TGTGCCAGCAGTTTATCAGGGATTCGTCAGCCCCAGCATTTT
TRBJ1-4 NA TRBV18 many CASSPRQGGDEKLFF TGTGCCAGCTCACCGCGACAAGGTGGAGATGAAAAACTGTTTTTT
TRBJ1-6 NA TRBV20-1 few CSATGTPSSYNSPLHF TGCAGTGCTACCGGGACTCCAAGCTCCTATAATTCACCCCTCCACTTT
TRBJ2-1 NA TRBV11-3 many CASSLDPAVYNEQFF TGTGCCAGCAGCTTAGATCCAGCAGTCTACAATGAGCAGTTCTTC
TRBJ2-1 NA TRBV11-3 few CASSLQGSTYNEQFF TGTGCCAGCAGCTTACAGGGGTCAACCTACAATGAGCAGTTCTTC